This T cell receptor beta chain was captured by sequencing in a study of CD8 T cells in ankylosing spondylitis. Germline CDR1 reads SGHDN; CDR2 reads FVKESK. Germline trimming cut 5 bases from V and 5 bases from J; bases unmatched to any gene: 9. The CDR3 extends over 15 amino acids. This clonotype turned up a few times. The antigen is not known. General study results and limits: Earlier work had already found some motif variants in reactive arthritis synovial fluid and blood. Several highly homologous variants formed a TCR beta motif that appeared characteristic of ankylosing spondylitis blood.

TCRdb ran MiXCR on the 5' RACE reads and lists one entry per CDR3 protein. The sample records 200,000 to 250,000 distinct CDR3 sequences, roughly 18% being singletons. This TCR came from a male donor with ankylosing spondylitis. The chain employs TRBV14 and TRBJ2-7, with 10 bases fitting TRBD2. The source material was blood, either unsorted or a sorted T cell fraction (not recorded which). Written as DNA, the CDR3 is TGTGCCAGCAGCTCCCTAGCGGGAGATGGAAACGAGCAGTACTTC. Its protein product is CASSSLAGDGNEQYF.